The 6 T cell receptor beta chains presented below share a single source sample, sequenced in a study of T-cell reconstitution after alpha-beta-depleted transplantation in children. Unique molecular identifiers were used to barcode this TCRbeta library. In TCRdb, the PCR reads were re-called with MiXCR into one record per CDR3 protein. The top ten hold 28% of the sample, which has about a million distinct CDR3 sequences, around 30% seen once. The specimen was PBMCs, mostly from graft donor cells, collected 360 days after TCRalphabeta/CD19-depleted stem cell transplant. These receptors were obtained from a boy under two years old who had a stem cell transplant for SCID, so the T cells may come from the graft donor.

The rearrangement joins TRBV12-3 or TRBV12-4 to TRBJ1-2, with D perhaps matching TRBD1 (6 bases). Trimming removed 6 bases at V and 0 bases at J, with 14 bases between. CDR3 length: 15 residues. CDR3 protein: CASSQGRETNYGYTF. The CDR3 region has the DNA TGTGCCAGCAGCCAGGGGAGGGAGACTAACTATGGCTACACCTTC.

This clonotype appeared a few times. The CDR3 here is CSARVPIAEAFF. The CDR3 coding sequence is TGCAGTGCTAGAGTTCCCATCGCTGAAGCTTTCTTT. This rearrangement joins TRBV20-1 to TRBJ1-1; D call uncertain. Trimming removed 1 base at V and 6 bases at J, with 9 bases between. Germline V gives CDR1 DFQATT, CDR2 SNEGSKA (reference sequence). The CDR3 is made up of 12 amino acids.

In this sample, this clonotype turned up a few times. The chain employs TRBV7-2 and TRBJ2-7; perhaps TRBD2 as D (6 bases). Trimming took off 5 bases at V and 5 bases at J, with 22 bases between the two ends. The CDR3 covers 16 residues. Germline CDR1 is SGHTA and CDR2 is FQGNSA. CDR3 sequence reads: CASSTDPSDRRDEQYF. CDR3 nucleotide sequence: TGTGCCAGCAGCACTGACCCTAGCGACCGACGGGACGAGCAGTACTTC.

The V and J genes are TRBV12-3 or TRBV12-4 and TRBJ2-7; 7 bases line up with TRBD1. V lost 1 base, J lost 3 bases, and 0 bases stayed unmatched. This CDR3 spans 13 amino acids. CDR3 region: CASSLGQGYEQYV. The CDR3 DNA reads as TGTGCCAGCAGTTTAGGACAGGGCTACGAGCAGTACGTC.

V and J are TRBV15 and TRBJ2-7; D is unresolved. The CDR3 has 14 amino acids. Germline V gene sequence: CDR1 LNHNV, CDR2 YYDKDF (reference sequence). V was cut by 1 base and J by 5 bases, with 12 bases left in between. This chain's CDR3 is CATSRAPRWHEQYF. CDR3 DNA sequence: TGTGCCACCAGCAGAGCCCCGCGTTGGCACGAGCAGTACTTC. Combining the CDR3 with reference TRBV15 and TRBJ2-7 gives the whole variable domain DAMVIQNPRYQVTQFGKPVTLSCSQTLNHNVMYWYQQKSSQAPKLLFHYYDKDFNNEADTPDNFQSRRPNTSFCFLDIRSPGLGDTAMYLCATSRAPRWHEQYFGPGTRLTVT.

The CDR3 DNA follows: TGTGCCAGCAGTCCAGTCGGGGTCTGGTACAATGAGCAGTTCTTC. Encoded protein: CASSPVGVWYNEQFF. The chain uses TRBV12-3 or TRBV12-4 and TRBJ2-1; weak D call: TRBD2 (5 bases). The CDR3 covers 15 residues. The V and J ends lost 5 bases and 4 bases respectively, with 15 bases between them.